This T cell receptor (beta chain) was identified during a study of cytomegalovirus exposure and HLA in healthy donors. PCR was performed using 60 Vbeta and 13 Jbeta primers. Libraries were prepared by immunoSEQ multiplex PCR; TCRdb keeps only in-frame clonotypes and omits some of them. Of under 200,000 clones listed, roughly an eighth were seen once; the top ten hold about 8%. Per the germline V gene, CDR1 is SQVTM and CDR2 is ANQGSEA. The ends were cut back, 2 bases at V and 4 bases at J, with 8 bases in the middle. This CDR3 is built from 12 residues. This clone was observed a handful of times. Sequences were obtained from PBMCs. The sequence was collected from a man aged 50 or older in good health and CMV-seropositive. The chain carries TRBV29-1 and TRBJ1-2; possible D gene TRBD1, 6 bases. For the CDR3, the DNA is TGCAGCGTTGAAACAGGGCTCTATGGCTACACCTTC. This gives the protein CSVETGLYGYTF.